These T cell receptor beta chains were read from a single sample in a study of Ad26.COV2.S vaccination and SARS-CoV-2 variants. This table comes from immunoSEQ multiplex PCR, and its TCRdb copy is limited to in-frame clones, with some not included. The top ten clones hold over 5% of a sample with around 300,000 clones, roughly 90% of them seen once. Sample: peripheral blood, taken in a trial of Ad26.COV2.S vaccine versus placebo. These receptors all stem from a person aged 18-65 years who received the Ad26.COV2.S COVID-19 vaccine or a placebo. Each CDR3 is given with its conserved first and last residue. The D gene is left open where the match is weak.

v_call,d_call,j_call,cdr3_aa
TRBV6-4,-,TRBJ1-2,CASSDPFRGVGYTF
TRBV18,-,TRBJ1-2,CASSPSEELGYTF
TRBV6-5,TRBD1,TRBJ1-2,CASGQGRWNGYTF
TRBV27,TRBD1,TRBJ1-2,CASSLLTGASYGYTF
TRBV7-2,TRBD2,TRBJ2-1,CASSLAPGSGLAGDEQFF
TRBV29-1,TRBD2,TRBJ2-1,CSGGGAINNEQFF
TRBV6-5,-,TRBJ1-1,CASSYSLGGSEAFF
TRBV14,-,TRBJ1-2,CASSPGYGYTF
TRBV7-2,TRBD1,TRBJ1-1,CASSTGGAGDTEAFF
TRBV25-1,-,TRBJ2-1,CASSEPKVGYNEQFF
TRBV24-1,-,TRBJ2-4,CATTEGGSLLAKNIQYF
TRBV27,-,TRBJ1-1,CATKFQVHTEAFF
TRBV7-9,-,TRBJ2-1,CASSREGNEQFF
TRBV28,TRBD2,TRBJ2-1,CASSLPSGRAERRNEQFF
TRBV18,-,TRBJ1-1,CASSPAGHSNTEAFF
TRBV6-5,TRBD1,TRBJ1-6,CASSFGQGYNSPLHF
TRBV19,-,TRBJ2-6,CASSPDTPSNVLTF
TRBV6-2/TRBV6-3,-,TRBJ1-2,CASSAHPDSQDYGYTF
TRBV6-2/TRBV6-3,-,TRBJ1-2,CASSASGYGYTF
TRBV6-5,TRBD1,TRBJ1-5,CASRRGQGSNQPQHF
TRBV19,TRBD1,TRBJ2-1,CASSPLGQGDNEQFF
TRBV19,TRBD1,TRBJ1-1,CASSTSGGVGAMNTEAFF
TRBV6-5,TRBD1,TRBJ1-6,CASSSTGQGESPLHF
TRBV6-5,TRBD1,TRBJ1-1,CASRSGQGNTEAFF
TRBV27,-,TRBJ1-1,CASRRGGEVRTEAFF
TRBV6-6,TRBD1,TRBJ2-5,CASSTGGETQYF
TRBV6-6,-,TRBJ1-2,CASRSPEGNYGYTF
TRBV28,-,TRBJ1-1,CASSSQGNEAFF
TRBV5-1,TRBD1,TRBJ1-5,CASSLGPGQGSNQPQHF
TRBV10-2,-,TRBJ1-3,CASSESREWADRGNTIYF
TRBV5-6,-,TRBJ1-6,CASSRYGTYDSPLHF
TRBV7-9,-,TRBJ2-2,CASSLTGELFF
TRBV27,TRBD1,TRBJ2-1,CASSLEGGTGQFF
TRBV6-2/TRBV6-3,-,TRBJ2-7,CASSYGPYEQYF
TRBV27,-,TRBJ1-2,CASSFGEDKGGYGYTF
TRBV7-9,-,TRBJ1-2,CASSLGDNRRNGYTF
TRBV13,TRBD1,TRBJ1-5,CASSKRGQGLNQPQHF
TRBV6-1,TRBD1,TRBJ2-7,CASSSNRGYEQYF
TRBV7-2,-,TRBJ1-2,CASSLALARSDGYTF
TRBV2,-,TRBJ1-1,CASSDRDAWGAFF
TRBV6-5,-,TRBJ2-1,CARPGWGRNEQFF
TRBV28,-,TRBJ2-5,CASRSGRSQRGTQYF